The 5 T cell receptor beta chains in this list originate from one sample, sequenced in a study. Each CDR3 protein is one row after TCRdb ran MiXCR on the RT-PCR reads. Of about 700,000 distinct CDR3 sequences in the sample, about 14% were seen once. The sample consisted of memory CD4+ T cells from blood. Receptors were obtained from a female donor in good health, serving as a healthy control.

This clonotype was observed a handful of times. In DNA form, the CDR3 reads TGTGCCAGCACCGATAGCGGGAGCTGGACAGATACGCAGTATTTT. The encoded protein is CASTDSGSWTDTQYF. The chain couples TRBV6-2 or TRBV6-3 to TRBJ2-3; 9 bases fit TRBD2. The germline gives CDR1 MNHEY, CDR2 SVGEGT. Trimming removed 7 bases from V and 3 bases from J; junction bases left unmatched: 8. The CDR3 is 15 residues long.

This clonotype occurred a few times. This rearrangement joins TRBV20-1 to TRBJ1-2; D is possibly TRBD1 (5 bases). CDR1 is DFQATT and CDR2 is SNEGSKA in the germline V gene (reference sequence). Trimming removed 5 bases from V and 8 bases from J, with 15 bases in between. The CDR3 runs to 12 residues. CDR3 sequence (DNA): TGCAGTGCTGAACGAAGGTCAGGGGGCTACACCTTC. The encoded protein is CSAERRSGGYTF.

This clonotype was detected ten times or more. The chain links TRBV6-5 to TRBJ2-1; possibly TRBD1 for D (5 bases). This CDR3 contains 14 residues. V was pared by 5 bases and J by 4 bases, with 12 bases between. The germline V gene has CDR1 MNHEY and CDR2 SVGAGI. The CDR3 DNA reads TGTGCCAGCAGTATTCAGGGCCTGTACAATGAGCAGTTCTTC. It encodes CASSIQGLYNEQFF.

This clonotype was seen more than once but under ten times. This chain connects TRBV6-1 to TRBJ1-5; D ambiguous. The CDR3 extends over 12 amino acids. Deletions cut 7 bases from V and 10 bases from J, with 14 bases between. Germline CDR1 is MNHNS and CDR2 is SASEGT. The CDR3 coding sequence is TGTGCCAGCAATTTGGGTAACCCTCCCCAGCATTTT. Protein product: CASNLGNPPQHF.

The table lists this clonotype with many counts. The V call is TRBV13, the J call TRBJ2-7, with 7 bases aligning to TRBD2. V lost 6 bases and J lost 0; bases outside the gene matches: 11. This CDR3 is 16 amino acids long. Germline V gives CDR1 PRHDT, CDR2 FYEKMQ (reference sequence). The CDR3: CASSRSIAGSSYEQYF. The CDR3 region has the DNA TGTGCCAGCAGTCGATCCATAGCGGGCAGCTCCTACGAGCAGTACTTC.